The 9 T cell receptor beta chains below come from one sample, sequenced in a study of blood T cells in healthy people across ages (dated by TCRdb to 2013 to 2016). Preparation of the library involved 5' RACE. Sequenced using an Illumina HiSeq 2500. A second roughly 7 to 11 cycle PCR used a sample-barcoded 5' primer and a J-beta primer mix. The raw public data were reprocessed by TCRdb itself: fastp quality trimming at Q25, MiXCR clonotype calling, in-frame beta chains only. Each CDR3 protein gets just one entry, which takes the most common genes and DNA from the rows behind it. A total of 630,000 or so distinct CDR3 sequences appear in this sample, around 32% of them only once. Less than 20% of the sample is in the top ten clones. The sequenced sample consisted of blood. Every receptor here comes from a woman over 75 in good health. Donor details come from another sample of the same person, matched by shared clones.

Concerning this clonotype: The junction differs from germline at one of its ends, possibly a read error. J is TRBJ1-1 and V is TRBV6-2 or TRBV6-3; a possible D gene is TRBD1 (5 bases). Germline values: CDR1 MNHEY, CDR2 SVGEGT. The CDR3 totals 15 residues. CDR3 nucleotide sequence: TGTGCCAGCAGTTACGCCGGGGCAAAGAACTCTGAAGCTTTCTTT. Amino acid sequence: CASSYAGAKNSEAFF.

In its sample, this clonotype was seen many times. The chain recombines TRBV5-1 with TRBJ2-3, with 9 bases identical to TRBD1. The CDR3 has 12 residues. Germline-derived CDR1 and CDR2 are SGHRS and YFSETQ. V was clipped by 4 bases and J by 14 bases; unmatched bases: 8. CDR3 nucleotides: TGCGCCAGCAGCCCCTGGACAGGGGTCTCGTATTTT. This translates into CASSPWTGVSYF.

In this sample, this clonotype turned up many times. CDR3 DNA: TGTGCCAGCAGCTGGGGAGGGACACTCAATGAGCAGTTCTTC. Amino acid sequence: CASSWGGTLNEQFF. The rearrangement links TRBV5-6 to TRBJ2-1; weak D call: TRBD2 (7 bases). The V and J ends lost 3 bases and 6 bases respectively, with 13 bases between them. The CDR3 sequence is 14 residues long. CDR1 is SGHDT and CDR2 is YYEEEE in the germline V gene.

A remark on this clonotype: A read error may be the cause here, since a much bigger clone is one base away. This chain connects TRBV5-1 to TRBJ2-7; D remains unclear. The V end was cut by 4 bases, the J end by 7 bases, with 21 bases between. Germline lookup yields CDR1 SGHRS and CDR2 YFSETQ. CDR3 length: 15 residues. The CDR3 region is CASSQDVSGGNEQYF. The CDR3 DNA follows: TGCGCCAGCAGCCAAGACGTTTCTGGTGGCAATGAGCAGTACTTC.

The chain combines TRBV14 with TRBJ2-1; 7 bases align to TRBD2. With V trimmed by 4 bases and J by 7 bases, 4 bases remained unmatched. Germline CDR1 is SGHDN and CDR2 is FVKESK. CDR3 length: 13 residues. CDR3 residues: CASSRDYRNEQFF. The CDR3 DNA follows: TGTGCCAGCAGCCGGGACTACCGGAATGAGCAGTTCTTC.

Turning to this clonotype: A much larger clonotype is one base distant, so this may be a read error. The rearrangement joins TRBV6-4 to TRBJ2-3, with 9 bases identical to TRBD2. The V gene's germline CDR1 is MRHNA and CDR2 SNTAGT. The CDR3 totals 15 residues. The DNA of the CDR3 is TGTGCCAGCAGTGACTCTAGCGGGAGCACAGATGCGCAGTATTTT. Its translation is CASSDSSGSTDAQYF.

The CDR3 is CSAGPSGPSWDTQYF. CDR3 coding DNA: TGCAGTGCTGGTCCCAGCGGGCCATCCTGGGATACGCAGTATTTT. V usage is TRBV20-1 and J usage is TRBJ2-3; D perhaps matches TRBD2 (6 bases). The CDR3 is 15 amino acids. Germline V gene sequence: CDR1 DFQATT, CDR2 SNEGSKA (reference sequence). The V end was cut by 5 bases, the J end by 6 bases, with 21 bases between.

Comments on this clonotype: This could be a read error, since a much larger clone is one nucleotide away. The genes are TRBV30 and TRBJ2-7, with 7 nucleotides matching TRBD1. This CDR3 comprises 11 residues. Germline V gives CDR1 GTSNPN, CDR2 SVGIG (reference sequence). The CDR3 DNA sequence: TGTGCCCGGAGTGGGGACAGCGGAGAGTACTTC. It yields the protein CARSGDSGEYF.

This clonotype was counted many times. The V gene is TRBV28, the J gene TRBJ2-3; D unresolved. V was shortened by 2 bases and J by 7 bases, with 10 bases between the two germline ends. This CDR3 is built from 13 residues. CDR1 and CDR2 (germline): MDHEN, SYDVKM. The CDR3 DNA reads as TGTGCCAGCAGTTTAGGGGTCGGAAATACGCAGTATTTT. The encoded protein is CASSLGVGNTQYF.